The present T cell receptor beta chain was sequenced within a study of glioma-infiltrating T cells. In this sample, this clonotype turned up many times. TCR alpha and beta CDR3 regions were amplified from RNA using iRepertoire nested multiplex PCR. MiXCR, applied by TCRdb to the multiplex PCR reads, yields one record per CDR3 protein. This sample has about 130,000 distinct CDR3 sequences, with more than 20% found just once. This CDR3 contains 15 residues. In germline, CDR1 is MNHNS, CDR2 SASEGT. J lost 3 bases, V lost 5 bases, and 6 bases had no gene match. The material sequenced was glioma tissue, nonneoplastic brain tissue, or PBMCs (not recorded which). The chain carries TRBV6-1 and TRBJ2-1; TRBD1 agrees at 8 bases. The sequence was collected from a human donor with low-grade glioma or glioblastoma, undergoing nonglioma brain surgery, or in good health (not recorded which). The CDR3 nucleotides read TGTGCCAGCAGTCGACAGGGGAGTAACTACAATGAGCAGTTCTTC. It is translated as CASSRQGSNYNEQFF.